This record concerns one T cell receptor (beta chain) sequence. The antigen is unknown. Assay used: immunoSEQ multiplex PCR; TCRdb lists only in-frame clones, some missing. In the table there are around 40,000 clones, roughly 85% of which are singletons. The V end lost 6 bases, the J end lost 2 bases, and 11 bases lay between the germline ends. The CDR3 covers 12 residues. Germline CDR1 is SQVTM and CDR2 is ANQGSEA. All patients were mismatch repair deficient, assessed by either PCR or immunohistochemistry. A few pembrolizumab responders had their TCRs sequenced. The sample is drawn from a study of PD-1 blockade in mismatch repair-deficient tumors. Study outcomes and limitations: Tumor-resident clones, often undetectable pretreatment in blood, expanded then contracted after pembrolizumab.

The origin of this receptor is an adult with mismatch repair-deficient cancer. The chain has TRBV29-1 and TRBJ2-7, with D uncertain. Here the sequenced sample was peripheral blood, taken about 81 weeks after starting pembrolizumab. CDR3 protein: CSVGLTPYEQYF. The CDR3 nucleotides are TGCAGCGTAGGGTTAACCCCCTACGAGCAGTACTTC.